Listed below are T cell receptor beta chains from one sample, sequenced in a study of blood T cell repertoires in COVID-19. The table came from immunoSEQ multiplex PCR; TCRdb's copy has only in-frame clones and leaves some out. The table lists 470,000 or so clones, about 89% of them singletons, with 4.3% in the top ten. Sample: peripheral blood. These receptors originate from a woman under 40 with acute or convalescent COVID-19. Both conserved end residues are part of each CDR3. D genes are given only for firm matches. Only part of the rows carry a size: once, few, many, or a class if the clone is expanded.

J	V	D	size	CDR3	DNA
TRBJ1-2	TRBV7-8	TRBD1	NA	CASKRDTGGANYGYTF	TGTGCCAGCAAGAGGGATACAGGGGGCGCGAACTATGGCTACACCTTC
TRBJ1-1	TRBV7-9	NA	NA	CASSLKLMNTEAFF	TGTGCCAGCAGCTTAAAGCTCATGAACACTGAAGCTTTCTTT
TRBJ1-6	TRBV6-5	NA	once	CASYLGAYNSPLHF	TGTGCCAGCTATTTGGGAGCCTATAATTCACCCCTCCACTTT
TRBJ2-1	TRBV7-3	NA	NA	CASSLIPGDEQFF	TGTGCCAGCAGCTTAATCCCCGGGGATGAGCAGTTCTTC
TRBJ2-1	TRBV27	NA	NA	CASSYRGETQFF	TGTGCCAGCAGTTACCGGGGAGAGACGCAGTTCTTC
TRBJ2-3	TRBV3-1/TRBV3-2	TRBD2	NA	CASSQVLAGTDTQYF	TGTGCCAGCAGCCAAGTTCTAGCGGGCACAGATACGCAGTATTTT
TRBJ2-7	TRBV6-5	TRBD2	NA	CASSSSGSSSYEQYF	TGTGCCAGCAGTTCTAGCGGGTCGAGCTCCTACGAGCAGTACTTC
TRBJ2-5	TRBV21-1	NA	NA	CASKARDRVKTQYF	TGTGCCAGCAAGGCACGAGACAGGGTTAAGACCCAGTACTTC
TRBJ1-1	TRBV4-1	NA	NA	CASSQDPVNTEAFF	TGCGCCAGCAGCCAAGATCCAGTGAACACTGAAGCTTTCTTT
TRBJ2-3	TRBV11-2	NA	NA	CASSRGGETDTQYF	TGTGCCAGCAGCCGAGGCGGGGAAACAGATACGCAGTATTTT
TRBJ2-1	TRBV7-9	TRBD1	few	CASSNPGQGNEQFF	TGTGCCAGCAGCAACCCTGGACAGGGCAATGAGCAGTTCTTC
TRBJ2-1	TRBV3-1/TRBV3-2	NA	NA	CASSPWRGEQFF	TGTGCCAGCAGTCCATGGCGAGGGGAGCAGTTCTTC
TRBJ1-2	TRBV30	TRBD1	NA	CAWTGQGISNYGYTF	TGTGCCTGGACGGGACAGGGCATCTCGAACTATGGCTACACCTTC
TRBJ1-1	TRBV7-6	TRBD1	NA	CASSEGQGSEAFF	TGTGCCAGCAGCGAAGGACAGGGTTCGGAAGCTTTCTTT
TRBJ2-7	TRBV10-3	TRBD1	NA	CAISPRDRVYEQYF	TGTGCCATCAGTCCCCGGGACAGGGTCTACGAGCAGTACTTC
TRBJ2-5	TRBV28	TRBD2	NA	CASRKTGTSGGMTQYF	TGTGCCAGCAGAAAAACCGGGACTAGCGGCGGGATGACCCAGTACTTC
TRBJ1-6	TRBV5-8	TRBD1	few	CASSFSDGLGGSPLHF	TGTGCCAGCAGCTTTTCGGACGGTTTAGGGGGCTCACCCCTCCACTTT
TRBJ2-1	TRBV9	TRBD1	NA	CASSVAGQGYNEQFF	TGTGCCAGCAGCGTAGCAGGACAGGGCTACAATGAGCAGTTCTTC
TRBJ1-2	TRBV5-8	NA	NA	CASSTGYGYTF	TGTGCCAGCAGCACAGGCTATGGCTACACCTTC
TRBJ2-1	TRBV12-3/TRBV12-4	TRBD2	NA	CASTTSGGNEQFF	TGTGCCAGCACCACTAGCGGGGGTAATGAGCAGTTCTTC
TRBJ2-7	TRBV5-6	NA	NA	CASSSGGGYEQYF	TGTGCCAGCAGCTCAGGGGGAGGCTACGAGCAGTACTTC
TRBJ1-6	TRBV7-9	TRBD1	NA	CASSLGGTGYSPLHF	TGTGCCAGCAGCTTAGGGGGGACAGGGTATTCACCCCTCCACTTT
TRBJ1-1	TRBV7-3	NA	NA	CASSPQPGEAFF	TGTGCCAGCAGCCCCCAACCCGGTGAAGCTTTCTTT
TRBJ2-3	TRBV7-8	NA	few	CASSPKAEFTDTQYF	TGTGCCAGCAGCCCCAAAGCGGAGTTCACGGATACGCAGTATTTT
TRBJ2-3	TRBV13	TRBD2	NA	CASSRGLAGTQYF	TGTGCCAGCAGCAGAGGACTAGCGGGTACGCAGTATTTT
TRBJ2-2	TRBV4-1	TRBD2	NA	CASSQKSGGYTGELFF	TGCGCCAGCAGCCAAAAGAGCGGGGGCTACACCGGGGAGCTGTTTTTT
TRBJ2-7	TRBV6-5	NA	NA	CASSEYPAYEQYF	TGTGCCAGCAGCGAGTACCCTGCGTACGAGCAGTACTTC